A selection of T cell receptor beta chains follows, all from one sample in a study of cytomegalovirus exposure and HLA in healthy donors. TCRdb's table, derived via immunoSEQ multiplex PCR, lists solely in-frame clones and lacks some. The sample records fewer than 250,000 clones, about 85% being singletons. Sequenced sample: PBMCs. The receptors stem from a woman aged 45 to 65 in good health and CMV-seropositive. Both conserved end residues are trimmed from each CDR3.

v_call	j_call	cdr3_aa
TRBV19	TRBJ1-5	ASRLTGTGDNQPQH
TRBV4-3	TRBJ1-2	ASSRQRGYGYT
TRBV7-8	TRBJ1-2	ASSLGSDYGYT
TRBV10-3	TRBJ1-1	AIRPRDRDKNTEAF
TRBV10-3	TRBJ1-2	AISESNTNYGYT
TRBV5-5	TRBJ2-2	ASSLEGTSGDVGELF
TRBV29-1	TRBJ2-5	SVVPAGGGETQY
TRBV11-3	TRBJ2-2	ASSLGQGTGELF
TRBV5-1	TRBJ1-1	ASSSGRGTEAF
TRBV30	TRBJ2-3	AWSRARRIGNTQY
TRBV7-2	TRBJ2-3	ASSLVYRDTQY
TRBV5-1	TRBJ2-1	ASSFRPGEQF
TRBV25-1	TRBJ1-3	ASSHYLSGNTIY
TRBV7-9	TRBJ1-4	SSSLHFSTNEKLF
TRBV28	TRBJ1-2	ASSSDRDHGYT
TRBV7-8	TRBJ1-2	ASSLRESDGYT
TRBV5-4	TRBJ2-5	ASSKELADQETQY
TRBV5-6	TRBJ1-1	ASSLGNMNTEAF
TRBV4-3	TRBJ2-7	ASSQMGQGIYEQY
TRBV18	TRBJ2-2	ASSPRRVKDTGELF
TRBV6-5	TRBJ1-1	ASSPGTLTEAF
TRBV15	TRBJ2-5	ATSTGFETQY
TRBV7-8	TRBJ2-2	ASSLTGPGELF
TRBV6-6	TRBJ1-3	ASSSRTGLSGNTIY
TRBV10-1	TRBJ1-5	APKGEQGESQPQH
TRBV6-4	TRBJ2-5	ASSQNWDREETQY
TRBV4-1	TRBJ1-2	ASANSRGPNYGYT
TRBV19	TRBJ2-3	ASSPDRGATQY
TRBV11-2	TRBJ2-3	ASSTGTRGDTQY
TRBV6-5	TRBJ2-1	ASSLSGSYGNEQF
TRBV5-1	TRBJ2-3	ASSVGQSTDTQY
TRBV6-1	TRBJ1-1	ASSVTGLNTEAF
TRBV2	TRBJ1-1	ASIPRVPYGAEAF
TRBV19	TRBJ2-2	ASSTGRLTGELF
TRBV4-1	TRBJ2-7	ASSQDFGEVAGASYEQY
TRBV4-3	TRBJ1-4	ASSPGAGATNEKLF